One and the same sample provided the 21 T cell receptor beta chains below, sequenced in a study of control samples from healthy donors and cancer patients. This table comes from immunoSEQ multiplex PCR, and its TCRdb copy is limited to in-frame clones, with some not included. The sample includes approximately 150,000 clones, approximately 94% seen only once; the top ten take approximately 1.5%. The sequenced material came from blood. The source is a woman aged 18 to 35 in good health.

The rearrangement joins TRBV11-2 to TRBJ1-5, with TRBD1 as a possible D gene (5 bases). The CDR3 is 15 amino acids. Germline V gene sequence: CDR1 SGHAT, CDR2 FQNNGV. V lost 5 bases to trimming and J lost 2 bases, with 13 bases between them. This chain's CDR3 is CASSLGGGGNQPQHF. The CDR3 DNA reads TGTGCCAGCAGCCTCGGGGGGGGTGGCAATCAGCCCCAGCATTTT.

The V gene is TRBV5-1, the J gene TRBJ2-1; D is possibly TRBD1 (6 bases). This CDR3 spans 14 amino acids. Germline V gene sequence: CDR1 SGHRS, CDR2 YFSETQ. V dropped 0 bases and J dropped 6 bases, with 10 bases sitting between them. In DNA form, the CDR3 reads TGCGCCAGCAGCTTGGGGACAGACCCCAATGAGCAGTTCTTC. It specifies CASSLGTDPNEQFF.

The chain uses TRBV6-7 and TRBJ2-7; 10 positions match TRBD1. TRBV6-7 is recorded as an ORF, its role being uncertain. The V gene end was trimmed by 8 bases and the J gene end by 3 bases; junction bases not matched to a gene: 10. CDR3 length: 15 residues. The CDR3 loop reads CASGKGQGSDYEQYF. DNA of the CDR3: TGTGCCAGCGGCAAGGGACAGGGGAGCGACTACGAGCAGTACTTC.

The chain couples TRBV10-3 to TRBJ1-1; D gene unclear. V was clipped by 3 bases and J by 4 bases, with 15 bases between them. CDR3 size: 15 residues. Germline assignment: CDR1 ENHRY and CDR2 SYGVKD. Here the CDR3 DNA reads TGTGCCATCAGTGAAGGAGGGCAAGGCGGCACTGAAGCTTTCTTT. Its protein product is CAISEGGQGGTEAFF.

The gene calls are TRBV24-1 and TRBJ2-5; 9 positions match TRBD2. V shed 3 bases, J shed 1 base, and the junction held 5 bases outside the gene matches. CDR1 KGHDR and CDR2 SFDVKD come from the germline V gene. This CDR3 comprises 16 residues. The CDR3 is CATSDARRGGQETQYF. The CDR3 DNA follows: TGTGCCACCAGTGATGCCAGGCGGGGGGGCCAAGAGACCCAGTACTTC.

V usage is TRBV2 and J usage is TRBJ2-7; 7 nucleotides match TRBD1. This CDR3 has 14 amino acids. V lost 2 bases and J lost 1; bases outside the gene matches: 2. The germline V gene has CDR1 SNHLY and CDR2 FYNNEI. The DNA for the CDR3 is TGTGCCAGCAGTGAATCGGGACAGTCCTACGAGCAGTACTTC. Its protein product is CASSESGQSYEQYF.

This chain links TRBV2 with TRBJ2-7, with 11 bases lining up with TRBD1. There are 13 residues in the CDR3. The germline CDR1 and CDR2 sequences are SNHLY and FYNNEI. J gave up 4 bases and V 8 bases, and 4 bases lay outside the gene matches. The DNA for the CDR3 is TGTGCCAGCGTTTGGGACAGGGGGTACGAGCAGTACTTC. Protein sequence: CASVWDRGYEQYF.

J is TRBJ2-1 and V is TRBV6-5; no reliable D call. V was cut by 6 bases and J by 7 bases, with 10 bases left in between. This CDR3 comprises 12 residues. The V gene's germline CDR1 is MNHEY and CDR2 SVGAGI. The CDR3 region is CASRRGLNEQFF. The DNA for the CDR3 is TGTGCCAGCAGGCGAGGTCTGAATGAGCAGTTCTTC.

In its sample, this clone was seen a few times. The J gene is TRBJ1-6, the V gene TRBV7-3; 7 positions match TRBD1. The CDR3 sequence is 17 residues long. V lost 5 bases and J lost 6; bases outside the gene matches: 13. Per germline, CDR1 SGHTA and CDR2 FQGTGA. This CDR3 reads CASSATGAGRRNSPLHF. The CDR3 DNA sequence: TGTGCCAGCAGCGCAACAGGGGCAGGGCGACGTAATTCACCCCTCCACTTT. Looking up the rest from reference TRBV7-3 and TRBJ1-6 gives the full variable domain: GAGVSQTPSNKVTEKGKYVELRCDPISGHTALYWYRQSLGQGPEFLIYFQGTGAADDSGLPNDRFFAVRPEGSVSTLKIQRTERGDSAVYLCASSATGAGRRNSPLHFGNGTRLTVT.

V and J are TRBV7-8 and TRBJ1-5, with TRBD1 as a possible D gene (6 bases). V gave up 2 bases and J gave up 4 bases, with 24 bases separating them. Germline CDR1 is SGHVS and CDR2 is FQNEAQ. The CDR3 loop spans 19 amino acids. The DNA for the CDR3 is TGTGCCAGCAGCTTAACCGCACCACTTAGGGGGAAGGTAAATCAGCCCCAGCATTTT. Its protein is CASSLTAPLRGKVNQPQHF.

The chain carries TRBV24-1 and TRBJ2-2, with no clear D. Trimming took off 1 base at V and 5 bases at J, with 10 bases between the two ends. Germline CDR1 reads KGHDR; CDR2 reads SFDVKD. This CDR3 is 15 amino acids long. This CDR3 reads CATSDLTPRTGELFF. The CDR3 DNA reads TGTGCCACCAGTGATTTAACACCGAGGACCGGGGAGCTGTTTTTT.

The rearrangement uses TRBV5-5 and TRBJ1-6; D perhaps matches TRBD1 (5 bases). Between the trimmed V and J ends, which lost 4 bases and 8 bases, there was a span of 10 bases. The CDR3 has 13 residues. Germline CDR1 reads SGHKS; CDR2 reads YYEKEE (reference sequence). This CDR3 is CASSDQGDSPLHF. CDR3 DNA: TGTGCCAGCAGCGACCAGGGCGATTCACCCCTCCACTTT. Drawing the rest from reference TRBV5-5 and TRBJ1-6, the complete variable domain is DAGVTQSPTHLIKTRGQQVTLRCSPISGHKSVSWYQQVLGQGPQFIFQYYEKEERGRGNFPDRFSARQFPNYSSELNVNALLLGDSALYLCASSDQGDSPLHFGNGTRLTVT.

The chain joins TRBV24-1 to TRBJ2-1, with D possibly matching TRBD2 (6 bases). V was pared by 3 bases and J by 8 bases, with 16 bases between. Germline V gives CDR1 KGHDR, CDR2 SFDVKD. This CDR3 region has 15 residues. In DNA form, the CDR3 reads TGTGCCACCAGTGATCCGTCGACTAGAATGGATGAGCAGTTCTTC. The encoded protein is CATSDPSTRMDEQFF.

CDR3 residues: CASSRGSENEQFF. The CDR3 DNA reads TGTGCCAGCAGTAGGGGATCAGAGAATGAGCAGTTCTTC. The V call is TRBV6-2 or TRBV6-3, the J call TRBJ2-1, with D possibly matching TRBD1 (5 bases). V dropped 5 bases and J dropped 7 bases, with 12 bases sitting between them. The germline gives CDR1 MNHEY, CDR2 SVGEGT. CDR3 size: 13 residues.

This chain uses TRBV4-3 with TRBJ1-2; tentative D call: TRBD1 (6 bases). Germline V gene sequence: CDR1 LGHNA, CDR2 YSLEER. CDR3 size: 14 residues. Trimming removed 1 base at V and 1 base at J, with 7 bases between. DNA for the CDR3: TGCGCCAGCAGCCAAGCCAGGGGTAACTATGGCTACACCTTC. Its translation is CASSQARGNYGYTF.

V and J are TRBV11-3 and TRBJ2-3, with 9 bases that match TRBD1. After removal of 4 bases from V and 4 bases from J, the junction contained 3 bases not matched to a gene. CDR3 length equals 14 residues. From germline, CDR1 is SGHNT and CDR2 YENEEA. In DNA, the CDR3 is TGTGCCAGCAGCTCTCGGACAGGGGCAGATACGCAGTATTTT. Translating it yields CASSSRTGADTQYF. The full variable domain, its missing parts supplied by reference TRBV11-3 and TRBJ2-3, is EAGVVQSPRYKIIEKKQPVAFWCNPISGHNTLYWYLQNLGQGPELLIRYENEEAVDDSQLPKDRFSAERLKGVDSTLKIQPAELGDSAVYLCASSSRTGADTQYFGPGTRLTVL.

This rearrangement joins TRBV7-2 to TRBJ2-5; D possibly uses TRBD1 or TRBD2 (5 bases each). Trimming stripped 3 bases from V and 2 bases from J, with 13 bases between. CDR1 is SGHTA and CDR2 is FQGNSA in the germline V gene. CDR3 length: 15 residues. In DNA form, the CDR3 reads TGTGCCAGCAGCTTTACCCGGGACGGACAAGAGACCCAGTACTTC. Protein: CASSFTRDGQETQYF.

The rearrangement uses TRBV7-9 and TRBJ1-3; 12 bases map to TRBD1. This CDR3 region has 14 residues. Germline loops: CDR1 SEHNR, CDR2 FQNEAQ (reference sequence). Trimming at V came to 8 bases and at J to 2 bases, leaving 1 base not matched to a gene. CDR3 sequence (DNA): TGTGCCAGCGGGACAGGGGGCCCTGGAAACACCATATATTTT. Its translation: CASGTGGPGNTIYF.

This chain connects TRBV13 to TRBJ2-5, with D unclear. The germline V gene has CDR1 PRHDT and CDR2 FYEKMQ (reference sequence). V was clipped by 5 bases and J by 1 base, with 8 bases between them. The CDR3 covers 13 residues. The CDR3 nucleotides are TGTGCCAGCAGCCTCAGAGTCCAAGAGACCCAGTACTTC. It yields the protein CASSLRVQETQYF.

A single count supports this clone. The CDR3 DNA reads as TGTGCCAGCAGCTTAGTGGGGACAGGGGTCGAAAAACTGTTTTTT. Its translation is CASSLVGTGVEKLFF. The V and J genes are TRBV11-2 and TRBJ1-4; 10 bases match TRBD1. This CDR3 has 15 residues. CDR1 and CDR2 from the germline V gene are SGHAT and FQNNGV. The V and J ends lost 1 base and 8 bases, in that order; junction bases with no gene match: 4.

The DNA of the CDR3 is TGTGCCAGCAGCGTTCGGGGACTAGCGGGAGGGCCAGATACGCAGTATTTT. Translation: CASSVRGLAGGPDTQYF. This rearrangement joins TRBV9 to TRBJ2-3; 16 bases are shared with TRBD2. CDR1 and CDR2 (germline): SGDLS, YYNGEE. This CDR3 has 17 residues. The V and J ends lost 2 bases and 4 bases, in that order; junction bases with no gene match: 4.